This TCR beta chain stems from a study of blood T cell repertoires in COVID-19. Study-level background: Acute-phase and convalescent COVID-19 samples originated in the United States, Italy and Spain.

V trimming: 8 bases; J trimming: 3 bases; junction bases outside the gene matches: 8. This CDR3 region has 15 residues. Germline CDR1 reads KGHDR; CDR2 reads SFDVKD. Clones were read by immunoSEQ multiplex PCR, and TCRdb kept only the in-frame ones, dropping some. The sample consists of tens of thousands of clones, roughly 80% of them appearing once. This chain connects TRBV24-1 to TRBJ2-2, with 7 bases aligning to TRBD1. The clonotype comes from a man in his sixties with COVID-19, enrolled during active disease. The source material was peripheral blood. The CDR3 spells CATKYWDRYTGELFF. The CDR3 DNA sequence: TGTGCCACCAAATACTGGGACAGATACACCGGGGAGCTGTTTTTT.